These T cell receptor beta chains were read from a single sample in a study of T cells in Graves' hyperthyroidism and ophthalmopathy. TCRdb re-derived calls from the multiplex PCR reads in MiXCR, one entry per CDR3 protein. The sample records about 640,000 distinct CDR3 sequences, roughly 20% being singletons. The sequencing input was blood. These receptors were obtained from a man aged 25-45 years with Graves' ophthalmopathy. CDR3s include the opening cysteine and the closing phenylalanine or tryptophan. D genes are given only for firm matches. Size is stated for part of the rows, as once, few or many counts, or as a class when the clone is expanded.

D	V	size	J	DNA	CDR3
.	TRBV11-2	few	TRBJ1-2	TGTGCCAGCAGCTTAGGAGGACAGATCTATGGCTACACCTTC	CASSLGGQIYGYTF
TRBD1	TRBV29-1	.	TRBJ2-2	TGCAGCGTCGCGACAGGGGCGAACACCGGGGAGCTGTTTTTT	CSVATGANTGELFF
TRBD2	TRBV20-1	.	TRBJ2-7	TGCAGTGCTAGACCCTCCGGGACTAGCGGAAGATGGTCCTACGAGCAGTACTTC	CSARPSGTSGRWSYEQYF
TRBD1	TRBV7-3	many	TRBJ2-7	TGTGCCAGCAGCCCGACAGGGTCGGCCTACGAGCAGTACTTC	CASSPTGSAYEQYF
.	TRBV28	few	TRBJ2-1	TGTGCCAGCAGCCGTACAGGGAAACGATACAATGAGCAGTTCTTC	CASSRTGKRYNEQFF
TRBD1	TRBV6-5	few	TRBJ2-5	TGTGCCAGCAGTTACCGACAGGGTGGAGAGACCCAGTACTTC	CASSYRQGGETQYF
.	TRBV7-9	.	TRBJ1-1	TGTGCCAGCAGCTTACAACAGGGTGCAGGAGCTTTCTTT	CASSLQQGAGAFF
.	TRBV2	many	TRBJ1-1	TGTGCCAGCAGCCAAGGACAGATCCGGTATACTGAAGCTTTCTTT	CASSQGQIRYTEAFF
TRBD2	TRBV4-3	few	TRBJ2-1	TGCGCCAGCAGCCTCGCACTAGCGGGAGATTACAATGAGCAGTTCTTC	CASSLALAGDYNEQFF
.	TRBV27	.	TRBJ1-6	TGTGCCAGCAATAGAGGGCACCCTAATTCACCCCTCCACTTT	CASNRGHPNSPLHF
.	TRBV2	.	TRBJ2-7	TGTGCCAGCAGTGAAGCTGGGAGCGCCGAGCAGTACTTC	CASSEAGSAEQYF
.	TRBV28	many	TRBJ1-2	TGTGCCAGCAGTCCAATTAAGGGGAGCTATGGCTACACCTTC	CASSPIKGSYGYTF
TRBD2	TRBV12-3/TRBV12-4	many	TRBJ2-7	TGTGCCAGCAGCTTAGGACTAGCGGGAGTGTACGAGCAGTACTTC	CASSLGLAGVYEQYF
TRBD2	TRBV11-2	many	TRBJ2-7	TGTGCCAGCAGCGCGGGACTAGCGGGAGGAGAGCAGTACTTC	CASSAGLAGGEQYF
.	TRBV20-1	.	TRBJ1-5	TGCAGTGCTAGATCGGGGCTTAGCAATCAGCCCCAGCATTTT	CSARSGLSNQPQHF
TRBD2	TRBV11-2	many	TRBJ2-2	TGTGCCAGCAGAAGCGGGAGGGCCACCGGGGAGCTGTTTTTT	CASRSGRATGELFF
.	TRBV20-1	few	TRBJ2-2	TGCAGTGCTAGCGGTCGAGGAGGGAATAGGGCCGGGGAGCTGTTTTTT	CSASGRGGNRAGELFF
.	TRBV5-1	.	TRBJ2-7	TGCGCCAGCAGCTTGGAGGCAGTCTACGAGCAGTACTTC	CASSLEAVYEQYF
.	TRBV28	many	TRBJ1-2	TGTGCCAGCAGTGGAGGGGACTACCACTATGGCTACACCTTC	CASSGGDYHYGYTF
TRBD2	TRBV28	many	TRBJ2-5	TGTGCCAGCAGTTTATTGAGGGGAGGGCCGCGAGAGACCCAGTACTTC	CASSLLRGGPRETQYF
.	TRBV7-9	.	TRBJ2-2	TGTGCCAGCAGCTTAGGTAGCGGACCCGCGAACACCGGGGAGCTGTTTTTT	CASSLGSGPANTGELFF
.	TRBV19	.	TRBJ1-1	TGTGCCAGTAGAGGAGGGTGGGATACTGAAGCTTTCTTT	CASRGGWDTEAFF
.	TRBV28	few	TRBJ2-7	TGTGCCAGCAGTCCAGGGGAGTCGAGGGTCTACGAGCAGTGCTTC	CASSPGESRVYEQCF
.	TRBV11-2	.	TRBJ2-3	TGTGCCAGCAGCCCAACGCCGGCCCTACAGGCTATGACCCGTGCAGATACGCAGTATTTT	CASSPTPALQAMTRADTQYF
TRBD2	TRBV27	few	TRBJ2-7	TGTGCCAGCAGTTTATCGCCTCGGACTAGCGGGAGGCAGGAGCAGTACTTC	CASSLSPRTSGRQEQYF
.	TRBV11-2	few	TRBJ1-6	TGTGCCAGCCAAGGAGGGAGCTCCTATAATTCACCCCTCCACTTT	CASQGGSSYNSPLHF
TRBD1	TRBV6-1	.	TRBJ2-2	TGTGCCAGCAGTCTGACAGGGTCCGGGGAGCTGTTTTTT	CASSLTGSGELFF